This T cell receptor (beta chain) comes out of a study of T cell changes during pregnancy in multiple sclerosis. In germline, CDR1 is MNHEY, CDR2 SMNVEV (reference sequence). This CDR3 comprises 14 residues. Trimming shortened V by 8 bases and J by 8 bases, and 19 bases separated the two germline ends. Profiled with immunoSEQ multiplex PCR; TCRdb holds only in-frame clones, not every one. The sample carries about 64,000 clones, around 96% recorded once. The input for sequencing was CD8+ T cells from peripheral blood mononuclear cells, taken after pregnancy. The chain couples TRBV27 to TRBJ2-4; D is perhaps TRBD1 (7 bases). The source is a female donor with multiple sclerosis, enrolled in a pregnancy study. This CDR3 reads CASGGTDKKDIQYF. The CDR3 DNA sequence: TGTGCCAGCGGGGGGACAGACAAAAAGGACATTCAGTACTTC.